One and the same sample provided the 28 T cell receptor beta chains below, sequenced in a study of beta chain features in type 1 diabetes. cDNA synthesis used the whole RNA isolate, giving expressed TCRB sequences. Method: immunoSEQ multiplex PCR; TCRdb's copy keeps in-frame clones and lacks some. Among 200,000 to 250,000 clones listed, about 71% were seen once. The sample comprised naive CD4+ T cells from blood. These receptors all stem from a young man in good health.

The chain has TRBV4-1 and TRBJ1-4, with D tentatively TRBD1 (5 bases). Trimming took 4 bases from V and 5 from J, leaving 14 bases between them. The CDR3 is 15 residues long. Germline values: CDR1 MGHRA, CDR2 YSYEKL. The CDR3 coding sequence is TGCGCCAGCAGCCGCACCGGGACGGAGAATGAAAAACTGTTTTTT. Amino acid sequence: CASSRTGTENEKLFF.

The genes are TRBV9 and TRBJ2-2; D is uncertain. Germline assignment: CDR1 SGDLS and CDR2 YYNGEE. The CDR3 totals 15 residues. V was cut by 4 bases and J by 4 bases, with 14 bases left in between. CDR3 loop: CASSQSQGTTGELFF. CDR3 in DNA: TGTGCCAGCAGCCAATCCCAAGGAACCACCGGGGAGCTGTTTTTT.

The V gene is TRBV30, the J gene TRBJ1-1; D is possibly TRBD1 (5 bases). V was pared by 5 bases and J by 2 bases, with 12 bases between. This CDR3 has 13 residues. Looked up from germline, CDR1 is GTSNPN and CDR2 is SVGIG (reference sequence). The CDR3 nucleotides read TGTGCCTGGTCGACAGAATACAACACTGAAGCTTTCTTT. Translation: CAWSTEYNTEAFF.

The CDR3, as DNA: TGTGCCAGCAGCCCCCGACAGGGCACGGCTTTCTTT. It translates to CASSPRQGTAFF. The genes are TRBV11-2 and TRBJ1-1; 7 bases are shared with TRBD1. The CDR3 has 12 amino acids. Germline values: CDR1 SGHAT, CDR2 FQNNGV. V gave up 5 bases and J gave up 11 bases; unmatched junction bases: 8.

To note about this clone: This sample includes further DNA sequences coding for the same CDR3. This rearrangement joins TRBV5-4 to TRBJ2-3, with unresolved D. Trimming left V 0 bases short and J 0 bases short, with 5 bases between. CDR3 size: 14 residues. In germline, CDR1 is SGHNT, CDR2 YYREEE (reference sequence). CDR3 nucleotides: TGTGCCAGCAGCTTGGTCGGTAGCACAGATACGCAGTATTTT. Amino acids: CASSLVGSTDTQYF.

This sequence joins TRBV5-6 and TRBJ2-7; 10 bases map to TRBD2. V shed 7 bases, J shed 4 bases, and the junction held 8 bases outside the gene matches. This CDR3 spans 14 amino acids. CDR1 and CDR2 from the germline V gene are SGHDT and YYEEEE. CDR3 in DNA: TGTGCCAGCCGATCTAGCGGGAGAGGGTACGAGCAGTACTTC. Its protein is CASRSSGRGYEQYF.

The CDR3 is CASSLALGASDTQYF. The CDR3 nucleotides read TGCGCCAGCAGCTTGGCCCTAGGGGCGAGCGATACGCAGTATTTT. V gene TRBV5-1 combines with J gene TRBJ2-3; D might be TRBD1 (5 bases). This CDR3 region has 15 residues. V lost 0 bases, J lost 6 bases, and 14 bases lay in between. The germline V gene has CDR1 SGHRS and CDR2 YFSETQ.

The V call is TRBV30, the J call TRBJ2-1; D is unresolved. Between the trimmed V and J ends, which lost 2 bases and 0 bases, there was a span of 8 bases. The CDR3 spans 14 residues. Germline V gene lookup returns CDR1 GTSNPN and CDR2 SVGIG (reference sequence). CDR3 protein: CAWSQRSSYNEQFF. For the CDR3, the DNA is TGTGCCTGGAGTCAGAGGAGCTCCTACAATGAGCAGTTCTTC. The full variable domain, rest sourced from reference TRBV30 and TRBJ2-1, is SQTIHQWPATLVQPVGSPLSLECTVEGTSNPNLYWYRQAAGRGLQLLFYSVGIGQISSEVPQNLSASRPQDRQFILSSKKLLLSDSGFYLCAWSQRSSYNEQFFGPGTRLTVL.

The count of this clone is one. This chain connects TRBV5-6 to TRBJ2-2; D is tentatively TRBD1 or TRBD2 (5 bases each). The CDR3 length is 14 residues. The V and J ends lost 4 bases and 6 bases respectively, with 13 bases between them. CDR1 and CDR2 (germline): SGHDT, YYEEEE. CDR3 sequence reads: CASSGPGRAGELFF. DNA for the CDR3: TGTGCCAGCAGCGGGCCGGGACGAGCCGGGGAGCTGTTTTTT.

This rearrangement joins TRBV14 to TRBJ1-6, with a weak D call TRBD1 (5 bases). Germline V gene lookup returns CDR1 SGHDN and CDR2 FVKESK. The CDR3 extends over 12 amino acids. Trimming left V 4 bases short and J 14 bases short, with 12 bases between. CDR3 coding DNA: TGTGCCAGCAGCCCAGGGACCTCGACCCTCCACTTT. This encodes CASSPGTSTLHF.

Remarks on this clone: This same CDR3 is encoded by further DNA sequences in the sample. Here the CDR3 DNA reads TGCAGCGTCGTAAGCTCCTACGAGCAGTACTTC. This codes for CSVVSSYEQYF. V gene TRBV29-1 combines with J gene TRBJ2-7; D is unresolved. V gave up 6 bases and J gave up 0 bases, with 6 bases separating them. Germline CDR1 is SQVTM and CDR2 is ANQGSEA. CDR3 length: 11 amino acids.

The J gene is TRBJ2-5, the V gene TRBV7-8, with 10 bases identical to TRBD1. There are 16 residues in the CDR3. Trimming took 1 base from V and 7 from J; bases not matched to a gene: 9. The germline V gene encodes CDR1 SGHVS and CDR2 FQNEAQ. The CDR3 sequence: CASSLGRQGAGGTQYF. Here the CDR3 DNA reads TGTGCCAGCAGCTTAGGGAGACAGGGGGCGGGAGGGACCCAGTACTTC.

The gene calls are TRBV2 and TRBJ2-3; no clear D. Trimming pared 4 bases from V and 4 bases from J, leaving 6 bases between. Germline V gives CDR1 SNHLY, CDR2 FYNNEI. The CDR3 is 12 amino acids. The CDR3 region is CASSGFPDTQYF. The CDR3, as DNA: TGTGCCAGCAGTGGGTTCCCAGATACGCAGTATTTT. Together with reference TRBV2 and TRBJ2-3, the CDR3 gives the full variable domain: EPEVTQTPSHQVTQMGQEVILRCVPISNHLYFYWYRQILGQKVEFLVSFYNNEISEKSEIFDDQFSVERPDGSNFTLKIRSTKLEDSAMYFCASSGFPDTQYFGPGTRLTVL.

For the CDR3, the DNA is TGCAGCGTTGAAGGGCGACTAGCGGGAGTTCCGTTCTTC. The encoded protein is CSVEGRLAGVPFF. The J gene is TRBJ2-1, the V gene TRBV29-1, with 12 bases matching TRBD2. Germline lookup yields CDR1 SQVTM and CDR2 ANQGSEA. V shed 1 base and J 15 bases; nucleotides not matched to a gene: 7. The CDR3 covers 13 residues.

V usage is TRBV7-9 and J usage is TRBJ2-5; D is perhaps TRBD1 (5 bases). The V gene lost 2 bases and the J gene lost 4 bases, with 17 bases spanning the gap. CDR1 is SEHNR, CDR2 FQNEAQ, per germline (reference sequence). This CDR3 has 16 amino acids. The CDR3 region is CASSLSRQGRGETQYF. The CDR3 DNA is TGTGCCAGCAGCTTATCGCGGCAGGGCAGAGGAGAGACCCAGTACTTC.

This chain links TRBV25-1 with TRBJ2-5, with D possibly matching TRBD1 (6 bases). V lost 8 bases and J lost 0, with 16 bases in between. CDR1 is MGHDK, CDR2 SYGVNS, per germline. CDR3 length: 15 amino acids. The CDR3 here is CASDSGHQYQETQYF. In DNA form, the CDR3 reads TGTGCCAGCGATTCGGGACACCAGTACCAAGAGACCCAGTACTTC.

The V and J genes are TRBV30 and TRBJ2-4; perhaps TRBD1 as D (6 bases). Looked up from germline, CDR1 is GTSNPN and CDR2 is SVGIG (reference sequence). CDR3 length equals 12 residues. Trimming stripped 2 bases from V and 7 bases from J, with 9 bases between. The CDR3 loop reads CAWSPTGNIQYF. The CDR3 DNA follows: TGTGCCTGGAGTCCGACAGGTAACATTCAGTACTTC.

The table lists this clone with a few counts. The chain has TRBV4-2 and TRBJ2-5; a possible D gene is TRBD2 (6 bases). This CDR3 spans 15 amino acids. Germline V gives CDR1 LGHNA, CDR2 YNFKEQ. V shed 2 bases and J shed 5 bases, with 15 bases lying between them. DNA of the CDR3: TGTGCCAGCAGCCAAAGCGGGTACCACCGGGAGACCCAGTACTTC. Its translation is CASSQSGYHRETQYF.

The chain combines TRBV4-3 with TRBJ2-5, with TRBD2 matching over 12 bases. J was trimmed by 8 bases and V by 4 bases; bases with no gene match: 2. The germline gives CDR1 LGHNA, CDR2 YSLEER. The CDR3 covers 13 residues. The CDR3 DNA is TGCGCCAGCAGCCGGGGACTAGCGGGCACCCAGTACTTC. Protein product: CASSRGLAGTQYF.

The genes are TRBV7-9 and TRBJ2-7; D ambiguous. V shed 2 bases and J shed 6 bases, with 17 bases lying between them. Germline assignment: CDR1 SEHNR and CDR2 FQNEAQ (reference sequence). This CDR3 region has 15 residues. The CDR3: CASSLIGAPTGEQYF. CDR3 bases: TGTGCCAGCAGCTTAATAGGAGCCCCGACGGGCGAGCAGTACTTC.

This clone is a singleton in its sample. The V and J genes are TRBV15 and TRBJ2-1, with 14 positions matching TRBD2. CDR1 is LNHNV, CDR2 YYDKDF, per germline (reference sequence). This CDR3 has 16 residues. The J segment lost 7 bases and the V segment lost 5 bases, leaving 7 bases of the junction unmatched. The CDR3 region is CATSPGLAGVGNEQFF. The CDR3 DNA follows: TGTGCCACCAGCCCGGGACTAGCGGGAGTTGGGAATGAGCAGTTCTTC.

This sequence joins TRBV5-1 and TRBJ2-3; weak D call: TRBD2 (6 bases). This CDR3 region has 11 residues. Germline values: CDR1 SGHRS, CDR2 YFSETQ. Trimming removed 1 base at V and 10 bases at J, with 7 bases between. This CDR3 reads CASSLTGAQYF. CDR3 DNA: TGCGCCAGCAGCTTGACGGGAGCGCAGTATTTT.

J is TRBJ1-2 and V is TRBV30, with TRBD1 matching over 8 bases. The J segment lost 6 bases and the V segment lost 2 bases, leaving 5 bases of the junction unmatched. Germline CDR1 and CDR2: GTSNPN and SVGIG (reference sequence). The CDR3 has 13 residues. The CDR3 nucleotides are TGTGCCTGGAGTCAGTCAGGGGGCCATGGCTACACCTTC. It encodes CAWSQSGGHGYTF.

This chain uses TRBV25-1 with TRBJ1-1; no firm D call. The CDR3 is 14 residues long. V shed 3 bases and J shed 1 base, with 9 bases lying between them. Germline V gives CDR1 MGHDK, CDR2 SYGVNS. The CDR3: CASSDPRKNTEAFF. The CDR3 DNA sequence: TGTGCCAGCAGTGATCCCAGAAAGAACACTGAAGCTTTCTTT.

In this sample, this clone turned up a few times. In DNA, the CDR3 is TGTGCCTGGAGTCCCTGGGACGCCGGGGAGCTGTTTTTT. This translates into CAWSPWDAGELFF. V and J are TRBV30 and TRBJ2-2; perhaps D is TRBD1 or TRBD2 (5 bases each). The CDR3 is made up of 13 amino acids. Per germline, CDR1 GTSNPN and CDR2 SVGIG (reference sequence). V was clipped by 2 bases and J by 6 bases, with 10 bases between them.

The rearrangement uses TRBV5-6 and TRBJ2-5; perhaps TRBD1 as D (8 bases). With 9 bases removed from V and 5 bases from J, the gap between germline ends came to 23 bases. CDR1 SGHDT and CDR2 YYEEEE come from the germline V gene. CDR3 length: 15 residues. This chain's CDR3 is CATGQGERGRETQYF. The CDR3 DNA sequence: TGTGCCACCGGACAGGGTGAGCGGGGCCGGGAGACCCAGTACTTC.

The chain uses TRBV6-1 and TRBJ1-2, with D possibly matching TRBD1 (6 bases). Trimming took off 2 bases at V and 2 bases at J, with 6 bases between the two ends. This CDR3 comprises 13 residues. CDR1 and CDR2 from the germline V gene are MNHNS and SASEGT. CDR3 bases: TGTGCCAGCAGTGAAAGGGGGAACTATGGCTACACCTTC. Amino acid sequence: CASSERGNYGYTF.

J is TRBJ2-7 and V is TRBV30, with D perhaps matching TRBD1 (6 bases). Trimming removed 0 bases from V and 4 bases from J, with 13 bases in between. This CDR3 has 14 amino acids. Germline V gene sequence: CDR1 GTSNPN, CDR2 SVGIG (reference sequence). Here the CDR3 reads CAWSVLNRAYEQYF. The CDR3 DNA reads TGTGCCTGGAGTGTACTAAACAGGGCGTACGAGCAGTACTTC.